The 6 T cell receptor beta chains below were found in one sample sequenced in a study of PD-1 blockade in mismatch repair-deficient tumors. Profiled with immunoSEQ multiplex PCR; TCRdb holds only in-frame clones, not every one. There are 120,000 or so clones in the sample; about 88% occur only once, and around 11% lies in the top ten. Sequences were derived from peripheral blood, sampled approximately 73 weeks after starting pembrolizumab. The receptors were sampled from an adult with mismatch repair-deficient cancer.

The rearrangement joins TRBV5-5 to TRBJ2-7; 14 bases line up with TRBD2. The germline V gene has CDR1 SGHKS and CDR2 YYEKEE (reference sequence). This CDR3 has 16 residues. After removal of 4 bases from V and 2 bases from J, the junction contained 5 bases not matched to a gene. In DNA, the CDR3 is TGTGCCAGCAGCACCGGGACTAGCGGGAGTCCCTACGAGCAGTACTTC. Encoded protein: CASSTGTSGSPYEQYF.

The chain carries TRBV2 and TRBJ2-7, with 7 bases that match TRBD1. Germline V gives CDR1 SNHLY, CDR2 FYNNEI. CDR3 length: 14 amino acids. V gave up 2 bases and J gave up 2 bases; unmatched junction bases: 3. The CDR3 sequence is CASSERGQTYEQYF. The CDR3, as DNA: TGTGCCAGCAGTGAAAGGGGACAGACCTACGAGCAGTACTTC.

The rearrangement joins TRBV6-4 to TRBJ2-3; 7 nucleotides match TRBD2. Germline V lookup: CDR1 MRHNA, CDR2 SNTAGT. The CDR3 is made up of 16 amino acids. V shed 2 bases and J 0 bases; nucleotides not matched to a gene: 5. The CDR3 DNA sequence: TGTGCCAGCAGTGACGCGGCTAGCGGTAGCACAGATACGCAGTATTTT. This translates into CASSDAASGSTDTQYF.

The rearrangement uses TRBV29-1 and TRBJ2-7; D is undetermined. The CDR3 length is 10 residues. The germline gives CDR1 SQVTM, CDR2 ANQGSEA. Trimming shortened V by 5 bases and J by 4 bases, and 6 bases separated the two germline ends. CDR3 bases: TGCAGCGTTCTCGGGTACGAGCAGTACTTC. It yields the protein CSVLGYEQYF.

The chain is built from TRBV12-2 and TRBJ2-3; the table's D gene call, TRBD1, was not cross checked with the DNA. TRBV12-2 is flagged as a pseudogene. CDR3 length: 13 amino acids. Here the CDR3 reads CASRLDNTDTQYF. In DNA, the CDR3 is TGTGCAAGTCGCTTAGACAACACAGATACGCAGTATTTT.

In this sample, this clone turned up a few times. J is TRBJ2-7 and V is TRBV27, with TRBD1 matching over 8 bases. The CDR3 sequence is 13 residues long. Losses at the gene ends were 6 bases for V and 7 bases for J; bases not matched to a gene: 8. CDR1 and CDR2 from the germline V gene are MNHEY and SMNVEV (reference sequence). CDR3 protein: CASRSGTGLEQYF. DNA for the CDR3: TGTGCCAGCAGATCCGGGACAGGCCTAGAGCAGTACTTC.